Shown below are 25 T cell receptor beta chains from a single sample sequenced in a study of shared clonotypes between healthy human individuals. Using immunoSEQ multiplex PCR, the repertoire was profiled, and TCRdb retains in-frame clones only, with some absent. Among 2 million to 3 million clones listed, roughly 93% were seen once. The sequenced sample was naive CD4+ T cells from PBMCs. The subset is: CD45RA+ positively selected. These receptors were collected from a man aged 18 to 29 in good health. Some clones in this sample may be carry-over from other donors' samples.

The J gene is TRBJ2-7, the V gene TRBV7-8; the match to TRBD2 covers 8 bases. Trimming took 4 bases from V and 2 from J; bases not matched to a gene: 16. This CDR3 has 18 amino acids. Germline CDR1 reads SGHVS; CDR2 reads FQNEAQ. The CDR3 is CASSSSGRGLVPTYEQYF. As DNA, the CDR3 is TGTGCCAGCAGCTCGAGCGGGAGAGGTTTAGTCCCAACCTACGAGCAGTACTTC.

The rearrangement uses TRBV2 and TRBJ2-2; 14 nucleotides agree with TRBD2. Losses at the gene ends were 6 bases for V and 3 bases for J; bases not matched to a gene: 6. Per germline, CDR1 SNHLY and CDR2 FYNNEI. This CDR3 comprises 17 residues. The CDR3 DNA follows: TGTGCCAGCAGAGGCGGGACTAGCGGGAGTTACACCGGGGAGCTGTTTTTT. This encodes CASRGGTSGSYTGELFF.

V usage is TRBV11-3 and J usage is TRBJ2-1; 10 nucleotides align to TRBD2. Germline lookup yields CDR1 SGHNT and CDR2 YENEEA. J was trimmed by 12 bases and V by 1 base; bases with no gene match: 15. The CDR3 is made up of 17 amino acids. The CDR3 DNA reads as TGTGCCAGCAGCTTAGGAAGGCTAGCGGGAGTCCTTAGTCGGCAGTTCTTC. Translation: CASSLGRLAGVLSRQFF.

This clone was detected only a few times. The CDR3 DNA reads as TGTGCCAGCAGCCGGACAAACGAGCAGTACTTC. Its translation: CASSRTNEQYF. The chain links TRBV7-2 to TRBJ2-7; a weak D match, TRBD1 (5 bases). Deletions cut 5 bases from V and 5 bases from J, with 7 bases between. CDR3 size: 11 residues. The germline CDR1 and CDR2 sequences are SGHTA and FQGNSA.

The chain has TRBV6-1 and TRBJ2-7; D is perhaps TRBD1 (7 bases). Germline CDR1 and CDR2: MNHNS and SASEGT. This CDR3 spans 15 amino acids. The germline V and J ends were trimmed by 3 bases and 3 bases, with 15 bases remaining between them. CDR3 loop: CASSDAGQSYYEQYF. CDR3 coding DNA: TGTGCCAGCAGTGATGCGGGACAGTCCTACTACGAGCAGTACTTC.

This rearrangement joins TRBV5-4 to TRBJ2-7, with D uncertain. V was shortened by 0 bases and J by 3 bases, with 10 bases between the two germline ends. This CDR3 region has 14 residues. Per germline, CDR1 SGHNT and CDR2 YYREEE (reference sequence). The DNA for the CDR3 is TGTGCCAGCAGCTTGGTACAAGAAGACTACGAGCAGTACTTC. Translating gives CASSLVQEDYEQYF.

The gene calls are TRBV6-5 and TRBJ1-1, with no clear D. The CDR3 is 13 amino acids. V lost 0 bases and J lost 4, with 6 bases in between. CDR1 and CDR2 from the germline V gene are MNHEY and SVGAGI. CDR3 nucleotides: TGTGCCAGCAGTTACTCTACTAGCACTGAAGCTTTCTTT. Protein: CASSYSTSTEAFF.

This chain links TRBV6-5 with TRBJ2-7, with unresolved D. The germline V and J ends were trimmed by 5 bases and 1 base, with 9 bases remaining between them. Looked up from germline, CDR1 is MNHEY and CDR2 is SVGAGI. This CDR3 is built from 13 residues. CDR3 in DNA: TGTGCCAGCAGTCCTCATGAATCCTACGAGCAGTACTTC. Its translation: CASSPHESYEQYF.

The rearrangement links TRBV28 to TRBJ2-3; 9 nucleotides line up with TRBD1. Germline trimming cut 6 bases from V and 7 bases from J; bases unmatched to any gene: 11. The CDR3 extends over 15 amino acids. Germline V gives CDR1 MDHEN, CDR2 SYDVKM. The CDR3 loop is CASSPWGQGMNTQYF. CDR3 bases: TGTGCCAGCAGCCCTTGGGGACAGGGAATGAATACGCAGTATTTT.

The chain links TRBV5-1 to TRBJ2-2, with D uncertain. V was shortened by 2 bases and J by 8 bases, with 19 bases between the two germline ends. The CDR3 has 16 amino acids. Germline V gives CDR1 SGHRS, CDR2 YFSETQ. CDR3 region: CASSLSGLRVSGELFF. The CDR3 DNA sequence: TGCGCCAGCAGCTTATCTGGCCTTCGTGTTTCGGGGGAGCTGTTTTTT.

The gene calls are TRBV7-2 and TRBJ1-2; D perhaps matches TRBD1 (5 bases). V was trimmed by 2 bases and J by 8 bases, leaving 21 bases between them. Germline loops: CDR1 SGHTA, CDR2 FQGNSA. This CDR3 has 16 amino acids. The CDR3 loop is CASSLFVVAPGPGYTF. The CDR3 DNA follows: TGTGCCAGCAGCTTATTTGTAGTGGCCCCGGGGCCCGGCTACACCTTC.

This chain joins TRBV7-2 and TRBJ2-2; D is ambiguous. Trimming took off 11 bases at V and 4 bases at J, with 23 bases between the two ends. Looked up from germline, CDR1 is SGHTA and CDR2 is FQGNSA. The CDR3 runs 16 residues. As DNA, the CDR3 is TGTGCCCTTGGTGGCAGTCCCGACGGAAGCACCGGGGAGCTGTTTTTT. Protein sequence: CALGGSPDGSTGELFF.

The rearrangement joins TRBV18 to TRBJ2-3; D ambiguous. V gave up 2 bases and J gave up 4 bases, with 10 bases separating them. Looked up from germline, CDR1 is KGHSH and CDR2 is LQKENI. The CDR3 has 14 residues. CDR3: CASSPVGVPDTQYF. CDR3 in DNA: TGTGCCAGCTCACCAGTTGGGGTCCCAGATACGCAGTATTTT.

V is TRBV5-5 and J is TRBJ1-4, with D hard to call. V was clipped by 0 bases and J by 1 base, with 10 bases between them. This CDR3 has 16 amino acids. Germline CDR1 is SGHKS and CDR2 is YYEKEE (reference sequence). CDR3 nucleotide sequence: TGTGCCAGCAGCTTGGGTGTGAGCGTAACTAATGAAAAACTGTTTTTT. Residues: CASSLGVSVTNEKLFF.

The chain combines TRBV9 with TRBJ2-7; D might be TRBD2 (6 bases). Trimming took off 3 bases at V and 5 bases at J, with 9 bases between the two ends. The CDR3 covers 12 residues. Looked up from germline, CDR1 is SGDLS and CDR2 is YYNGEE. As DNA, the CDR3 is TGTGCCAGCAGCGCCCGGGGGAACGAGCAGTACTTC. Protein product: CASSARGNEQYF. The entire variable domain, with the rest obtained from reference TRBV9 and TRBJ2-7, is as follows: DSGVTQTPKHLITATGQRVTLRCSPRSGDLSVYWYQQSLDQGLQFLIQYYNGEERAKGNILERFSAQQFPDLHSELNLSSLELGDSALYFCASSARGNEQYFGPGTRLTVT.

The chain employs TRBV7-8 and TRBJ2-7, with TRBD1 matching 9 bases. V was pared by 0 bases and J by 3 bases, with 9 bases of the junction left unmatched. This CDR3 is built from 17 residues. Germline lookup yields CDR1 SGHVS and CDR2 FQNEAQ. The CDR3 bases are TGTGCCAGCAGCTTAGCGGGACAGGGATACCGTCTCTACGAGCAGTACTTC. Translation: CASSLAGQGYRLYEQYF.

The chain joins TRBV28 to TRBJ2-3, with 10 bases matching TRBD2. After removal of 6 bases from V and 1 base from J, the junction contained 16 bases not matched to a gene. Germline V CDR1 and CDR2: MDHEN, SYDVKM. CDR3 size: 19 residues. The CDR3 protein is CASRPPSGSSAEGTDTQYF. As DNA, the CDR3 is TGTGCCAGCAGACCACCTAGCGGGAGTAGTGCGGAAGGCACAGATACGCAGTATTTT.

The rearrangement joins TRBV5-1 to TRBJ2-7; the D call may be TRBD1 or TRBD2 (6 bases each). Germline lookup yields CDR1 SGHRS and CDR2 YFSETQ. The V and J ends lost 7 bases and 1 base respectively, with 18 bases between them. The CDR3 consists of 15 residues. CDR3 residues: CASGPGGGLSYEQYF. The CDR3 DNA follows: TGCGCCAGCGGGCCTGGAGGGGGGCTATCCTACGAGCAGTACTTC.

The chain couples TRBV5-3 to TRBJ2-3, with 7 bases fitting TRBD1. TRBV5-3 is an ORF, with its function uncertain. This CDR3 is built from 12 residues. Trimming cost V 8 bases and J 4 bases; bases outside gene matches: 4. CDR3 nucleotides: TGTGCCAGGAAACAGGGGTCAGATACGCAGTATTTT. It translates to CARKQGSDTQYF.

This clone showed up just a few times. The gene calls are TRBV30 and TRBJ1-2; TRBD1 agrees at 8 bases. V lost 2 bases, J lost 8 bases, and 4 bases stayed unmatched. There are 12 residues in the CDR3. Per germline, CDR1 GTSNPN and CDR2 SVGIG (reference sequence). In nucleotides, the CDR3 is TGTGCCTGGAGTTCGACAGGGGCCGGCTACACCTTC. Translating it yields CAWSSTGAGYTF.

Note on this clone: Other DNA sequences in this sample translate to the same CDR3. CDR3 nucleotide sequence: TGTGCCAGCAGCTTGGGGCTAGCGGCACAAGAGACCCAGTACTTC. Its protein is CASSLGLAAQETQYF. The gene calls are TRBV5-4 and TRBJ2-5, with 7 bases lining up with TRBD2. This CDR3 is built from 15 residues. J gave up 2 bases and V 0 bases, and 4 bases lay outside the gene matches. Germline V gene data show CDR1 as SGHNT and CDR2 as YYREEE (reference sequence).

The rearrangement links TRBV5-1 to TRBJ2-1; 10 nucleotides match TRBD2. CDR3 length: 15 amino acids. Germline loops: CDR1 SGHRS, CDR2 YFSETQ. The J segment lost 3 bases and the V segment lost 4 bases, leaving 4 bases of the junction unmatched. The CDR3 sequence is CASSMRLAGYNEQFF. Written as DNA, the CDR3 is TGCGCCAGCAGCATGAGACTAGCGGGCTACAATGAGCAGTTCTTC.

This chain connects TRBV7-7 to TRBJ2-7; 8 bases line up with TRBD1. Losses at the gene ends were 4 bases for V and 6 bases for J; bases not matched to a gene: 5. The CDR3 spans 13 residues. Germline CDR1 and CDR2: SSHAT and FNYEAQ (reference sequence). The CDR3 spells CASSSGQGAEQYF. The DNA for the CDR3 is TGTGCCAGCAGCTCTGGACAGGGTGCCGAGCAGTACTTC.

On this clone: This CDR3 is also generated by other DNA sequences in the sample. This sequence joins TRBV5-1 and TRBJ1-1, with 7 bases aligning to TRBD1. The germline gives CDR1 SGHRS, CDR2 YFSETQ. The junction had 4 bases not matched to a gene; V was cut back by 4 bases and J by 1 base. CDR3 length: 14 residues. The CDR3 spells CASSPGQSNTEAFF. The CDR3, as DNA: TGCGCCAGCAGCCCGGGACAGTCGAACACTGAAGCTTTCTTT.

This sequence joins TRBV6-5 and TRBJ1-1, with a possible D match to TRBD1 (6 bases). Looked up from germline, CDR1 is MNHEY and CDR2 is SVGAGI. The ends were cut back, 2 bases at V and 4 bases at J, with 11 bases in the middle. This CDR3 region has 14 residues. The CDR3 region is CASSYRDIGTEAFF. CDR3 sequence (DNA): TGTGCCAGCAGTTACCGGGACATTGGCACTGAAGCTTTCTTT.